These 17 T cell receptor beta chains share one sample of origin, sequenced in a study of T cells in localized non-small cell lung cancer. Generated by immunoSEQ multiplex PCR, the TCRdb table keeps only in-frame clones and is missing some. This sample yields approximately 46,000 clones, of which under 90% are seen a single time; over 15% belongs to the top ten. This specimen consisted of peripheral blood mononuclear cells, obtained before any cancer treatment. The receptors come from a man aged 35-69 years with stage III lung adenocarcinoma.

The CDR3 region is CASSKGLALYNEQFF. The CDR3, as DNA: TGTGCCAGCAGTAAAGGACTAGCGCTATACAATGAGCAGTTCTTC. The chain is built from TRBV6-6 and TRBJ2-1, with 9 bases fitting TRBD2. CDR1 is MNHNY and CDR2 is SVGAGI in the germline V gene (reference sequence). The CDR3 consists of 15 residues. The ends lost 5 bases at V and 4 bases at J; junction bases unmatched: 6.

The chain has TRBV29-1 and TRBJ2-1; tentative D call: TRBD2 (6 bases). V was shortened by 4 bases and J by 0 bases, with 13 bases between the two germline ends. The CDR3 has 15 amino acids. Germline CDR1 SQVTM, CDR2 ANQGSEA. CDR3 in DNA: TGCAGCGTTGCGGGAGAGGGATACTCCTACAATGAGCAGTTCTTC. Its translation is CSVAGEGYSYNEQFF.

The CDR3 nucleotides are TGCAGCGTTGCGGGGACTCGCGGGGGGCCGGGGGAGCTGTTTTTT. Translated: CSVAGTRGGPGELFF. The rearrangement joins TRBV29-1 to TRBJ2-2, with 8 positions matching TRBD2. Germline assignment: CDR1 SQVTM and CDR2 ANQGSEA. The CDR3 contains 15 residues. J lost 8 bases, V lost 4 bases, and 12 bases had no gene match.

The chain recombines TRBV6-1 with TRBJ2-7, with no clear D. The germline V gene encodes CDR1 MNHNS and CDR2 SASEGT. CDR3 length equals 14 residues. V was pared by 6 bases and J by 3 bases, with 15 bases between. CDR3 in amino acids: CASRLTNVFYEQYF. In DNA, the CDR3 is TGTGCCAGCAGATTGACCAACGTGTTCTACGAGCAGTACTTC.

The CDR3: CASSADLAGGLYNEQFF. The CDR3 nucleotides read TGTGCCAGCAGCGCGGACCTAGCGGGGGGGCTCTACAATGAGCAGTTCTTC. The rearrangement uses TRBV5-4 and TRBJ2-1, with 12 bases aligning to TRBD2. The J segment lost 3 bases and the V segment lost 4 bases, leaving 8 bases of the junction unmatched. This CDR3 has 17 amino acids. Germline assignment: CDR1 SGHNT and CDR2 YYREEE (reference sequence).

V is TRBV30 and J is TRBJ2-1; either TRBD1 or TRBD2 may supply D (6 bases each). Trimming pared 5 bases from V and 1 base from J, leaving 18 bases between. Germline V gives CDR1 GTSNPN, CDR2 SVGIG (reference sequence). This CDR3 is built from 16 residues. The CDR3 region is CAWVGGHSGSYNEQFF. The CDR3 coding sequence is TGTGCCTGGGTAGGGGGACATAGCGGTTCCTACAATGAGCAGTTCTTC.

In its sample, this clone was seen a few times. The chain joins TRBV14 to TRBJ2-1; perhaps TRBD2 as D (7 bases). Trimming removed 6 bases at V and 4 bases at J, with 16 bases between. The CDR3 spans 15 residues. Germline CDR1 reads SGHDN; CDR2 reads FVKESK. CDR3 in DNA: TGTGCCAGCAGTGGTAGTCGGGGGGCTTACAATGAGCAGTTCTTC. It translates to CASSGSRGAYNEQFF.

The chain is built from TRBV5-1 and TRBJ2-5, with D possibly called TRBD1 or TRBD2 (6 bases each). The CDR3 consists of 15 residues. Trimming pared 3 bases from V and 1 base from J, leaving 13 bases between. From germline, CDR1 is SGHRS and CDR2 YFSETQ. In nucleotides, the CDR3 is TGCGCCAGCAGCTCTCGGGGGCCGACCCAAGAGACCCAGTACTTC. Translation: CASSSRGPTQETQYF.

CDR3 DNA sequence: TGCGCCAGCAGCCTCGGTGGGGGGAGCTCCTACGAGCAGTACTTC. It is translated as CASSLGGGSSYEQYF. The chain couples TRBV4-1 to TRBJ2-7; maybe TRBD2 (6 bases). The length of the CDR3 is 15 residues. With 4 bases removed from V and 0 bases from J, the gap between germline ends came to 13 bases. Germline assignment: CDR1 MGHRA and CDR2 YSYEKL.

The gene calls are TRBV2 and TRBJ2-7; TRBD2 aligns across 12 bases. CDR1 SNHLY and CDR2 FYNNEI come from the germline V gene. This CDR3 contains 15 residues. Trimming at V came to 4 bases and at J to 5 bases, leaving 6 bases not matched to a gene. The CDR3 DNA reads as TGTGCCAGCAGTGGTCTAGCGGGGGGGCTCAACGAGCAGTACTTC. This codes for CASSGLAGGLNEQYF.

The chain joins TRBV11-2 to TRBJ2-3, with no clear D. There are 14 residues in the CDR3. V was clipped by 0 bases and J by 6 bases, with 10 bases between them. Germline V CDR1 and CDR2: SGHAT, FQNNGV. This chain's CDR3 is CASSLDFATDTQYF. The CDR3 DNA reads TGTGCCAGCAGCTTAGACTTTGCGACCGATACGCAGTATTTT.

The CDR3 region is CASSLEFGLASYEQYF. The CDR3 DNA reads as TGCGCCAGCAGCTTGGAGTTCGGGCTAGCCTCCTACGAGCAGTACTTC. The rearrangement links TRBV5-1 to TRBJ2-7; D is possibly TRBD2 (5 bases). The CDR3 loop spans 16 amino acids. Trimming cost V 0 bases and J 0 bases, with 13 bases left between them. CDR1 and CDR2 from the germline V gene are SGHRS and YFSETQ.

The V call is TRBV11-2, the J call TRBJ2-7, with 9 bases aligning to TRBD2. CDR1 is SGHAT and CDR2 is FQNNGV in the germline V gene. J gave up 3 bases and V 1 base, and 1 base lay outside the gene matches. The CDR3 extends over 14 amino acids. CDR3 loop: CASSLGGGVYEQYF. The CDR3 bases are TGTGCCAGCAGCTTAGGCGGGGGGGTCTACGAGCAGTACTTC.

This chain uses TRBV5-1 with TRBJ2-5, with TRBD1 identical over 10 bases. The trim removed 1 base at V and 5 bases at J, leaving 5 bases unmatched. The CDR3 is made up of 15 amino acids. Germline CDR1 and CDR2: SGHRS and YFSETQ. CDR3 in DNA: TGCGCCAGCAGCTTGAGGACAGGGGGAGGCGAGACCCAGTACTTC. Its protein is CASSLRTGGGETQYF.

This chain uses TRBV7-2 with TRBJ2-1; TRBD2 matches at 11 bases. CDR1 is SGHTA and CDR2 is FQGNSA in the germline V gene. This CDR3 is built from 15 residues. J gave up 7 bases and V 3 bases, and 5 bases lay outside the gene matches. The DNA of the CDR3 is TGTGCCAGCAGCTTTCTAATAGCGGGGGGGAATGAGCAGTTCTTC. Translating gives CASSFLIAGGNEQFF.

V and J are TRBV19 and TRBJ1-2; D perhaps matches TRBD1 (5 bases). V was pared by 6 bases and J by 4 bases, with 12 bases between. The V gene's germline CDR1 is LNHDA and CDR2 SQIVND (reference sequence). The CDR3 loop spans 13 amino acids. The CDR3: CASSGTGLYGYTF. CDR3 nucleotide sequence: TGTGCCAGTAGCGGGACGGGACTCTATGGCTACACCTTC.

The V gene is TRBV7-6, the J gene TRBJ2-1; 9 nucleotides match TRBD2. The CDR3 loop spans 16 amino acids. V lost 0 bases and J lost 9; bases outside the gene matches: 9. Germline CDR1 reads SGHVS; CDR2 reads FNYEAQ. CDR3 region: CASSLAIAGGPGEQFF. As DNA, the CDR3 is TGTGCCAGCAGCTTAGCGATTGCGGGGGGGCCGGGTGAGCAGTTCTTC.